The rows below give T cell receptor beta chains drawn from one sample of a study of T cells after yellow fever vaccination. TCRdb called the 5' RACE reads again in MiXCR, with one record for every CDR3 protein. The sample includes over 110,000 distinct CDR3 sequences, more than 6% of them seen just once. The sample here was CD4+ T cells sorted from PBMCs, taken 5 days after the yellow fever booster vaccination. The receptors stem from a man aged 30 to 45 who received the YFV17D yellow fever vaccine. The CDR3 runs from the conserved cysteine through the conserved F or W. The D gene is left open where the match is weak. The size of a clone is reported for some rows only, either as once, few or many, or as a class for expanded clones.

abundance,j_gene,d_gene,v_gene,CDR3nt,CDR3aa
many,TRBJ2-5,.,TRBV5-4,TGTGCCAGCAGCTTTGCCTCCCGAGAGACCCAGTACTTC,CASSFASRETQYF
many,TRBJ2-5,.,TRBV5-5,TGTGCCAGCAGCTTGGGAGGGAGTAATTCGGAGACCCAGTACTTC,CASSLGGSNSETQYF
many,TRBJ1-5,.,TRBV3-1,TGTGCCAGCAGCCAAGCCGCGGCAGCCTCTCAGCCCCAGCATTTT,CASSQAAAASQPQHF
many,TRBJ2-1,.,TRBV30,TGTGCCTCCCGACTAATCCGTGAGCAGTTCTTC,CASRLIREQFF
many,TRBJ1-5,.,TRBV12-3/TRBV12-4,TGTGCCAGCAGTTTGAGCGCAGGGCAGCCCCAGCATTTT,CASSLSAGQPQHF
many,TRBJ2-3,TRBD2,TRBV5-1,TGCGCCAGCAGCTTGTCTCCAGCGGGACGGGGAACAGATACGCAGTATTTT,CASSLSPAGRGTDTQYF
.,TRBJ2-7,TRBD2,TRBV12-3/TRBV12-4,TGTGCCAGCAGTTTACAGGGAGGGACTCCTTACGAGCAGTACTTC,CASSLQGGTPYEQYF
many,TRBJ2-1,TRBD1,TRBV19,TGTGCCAGTAGTATAGGCTCGGGACAGAGAATCAGGTATGAGCAGTTCTTC,CASSIGSGQRIRYEQFF
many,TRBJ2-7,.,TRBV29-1,TGCAGCGTTGAAGTTCAGGGGTGGTCCTACGAGCAGTACTTC,CSVEVQGWSYEQYF
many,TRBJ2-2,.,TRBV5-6,TGTGCCAGCAGCTTTAGGGACACCGGGGAGCTGTTTTTT,CASSFRDTGELFF
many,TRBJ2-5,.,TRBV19,TGTGCCAGTAGTATGAGTGGGAACTCAGAGACCCAGTACTTC,CASSMSGNSETQYF
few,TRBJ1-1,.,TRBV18,TGTGCCAGCTCACCACGGGCAGGGTGGAGTACTGAAGCTTTCTTT,CASSPRAGWSTEAFF
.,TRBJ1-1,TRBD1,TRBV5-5,TGTGCCAGCAGCTCCCCGACAGGGGGCGAAGCTTTCTTT,CASSSPTGGEAFF
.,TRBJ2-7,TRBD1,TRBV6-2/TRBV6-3,TGTGCCAGCAGACCACCGGGACAGGCGTACGAGCAGTACTTC,CASRPPGQAYEQYF
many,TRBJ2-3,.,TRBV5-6,TGTGCCAGCAGCTCCGGGACTTCCTCAAATACGCAGTATTTT,CASSSGTSSNTQYF
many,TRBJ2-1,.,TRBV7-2,TGTGCCAGCAGCTTCTATTCAAGGGCTACAGGGAGGAATGAGCAGTTCTTC,CASSFYSRATGRNEQFF
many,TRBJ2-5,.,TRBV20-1,TGCAGTGCTGTGGACTTTTCCCAGGAGACCCAGTACTTC,CSAVDFSQETQYF
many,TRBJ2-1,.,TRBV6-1,TGTGCCAGCAGTGCCGAAATCTGGGGTCCCACAATGGGGCAGTTCTTC,CASSAEIWGPTMGQFF
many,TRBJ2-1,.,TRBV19,TGTGCCAGTAGTATAAGAGCGGGCGAGCAGTTCTTC,CASSIRAGEQFF
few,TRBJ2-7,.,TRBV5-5,TGTGCCAGCCACGGGGGCGGAGCCCCTTCCGAGCAGTACTTC,CASHGGGAPSEQYF
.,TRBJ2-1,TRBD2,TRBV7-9,TGTGCCAGCACCATCCTCCTGGGGACTAGCGGGAGTGATGAGCAGTTCTTC,CASTILLGTSGSDEQFF
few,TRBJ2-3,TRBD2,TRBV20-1,TGCAGTGCCGGCAGGGCTAGCGGGAGGAGCACAGATACGCAGTATTTT,CSAGRASGRSTDTQYF
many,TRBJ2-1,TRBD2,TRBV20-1,TGCAGTGCTAGAGGACAACTAGCGGGAGGGAATTCGGGTTACAATGAGCAGTTCTTC,CSARGQLAGGNSGYNEQFF
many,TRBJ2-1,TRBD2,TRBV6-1,TGTGCCAGCAGTGCGACAACTTTAGCGGGAGCCTACAATGAGCAGTTCTTC,CASSATTLAGAYNEQFF
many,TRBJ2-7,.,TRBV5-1,TGCGCCAGCAGCCCGGGGGACAGATCTTCAAAAAACGAGCAGTACTTC,CASSPGDRSSKNEQYF
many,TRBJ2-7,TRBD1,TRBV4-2,TGTGCCAGCAGCCGGGGACAGGGTCTCGAAAACCTCTACGAGCAGTACTTC,CASSRGQGLENLYEQYF
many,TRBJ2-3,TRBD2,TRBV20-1,TGCAGTGCTAAAGGCGCGGGAGCCACAGATACGCAGTATTTT,CSAKGAGATDTQYF